The present entry profiles one T cell receptor (beta chain) with its context. The antigen remains undetermined. This entry comes from a study of cytomegalovirus exposure and HLA in healthy donors. Study-level background: A data release that came early held approximately 85 million unique TCRs from HLA-typed donors. The Caucasian-associated ancestry cluster held around 81% of over 350 genotyped donors.

Primers for the PCR totalled 60 Vbeta and 13 Jbeta. Authors' analysis steps: Roughly 10 million shared chains were among around 78 million unique TCR beta chains counted in a later analysis. Sequenced by immunoSEQ multiplex PCR; TCRdb stores in-frame clones only, minus some. V and J calls and clone size are as listed in that table; D and trimming were resolved from the DNA. The repertoire holds about 160,000 clones, with 60% to 85% as singletons. This CDR3 comprises 15 residues. Germline CDR1 reads LNHDA; CDR2 reads SQIVND (reference sequence). V shed 5 bases and J 5 bases; nucleotides not matched to a gene: 10. General study points: Most TCR sequences were rare, but some public TCRs occurred in many donors.

The chain uses TRBV19 and TRBJ2-5, with 8 positions matching TRBD1. The receptor comes from a man aged 25-40 years in good health and CMV-seropositive. Sequencing was carried out using PBMCs. CDR3 residues: CASSSTSGGRETQYF. The CDR3 nucleotides read TGTGCCAGTAGTTCGACCTCAGGGGGCCGGGAGACCCAGTACTTC.